This T cell receptor beta chain is from a study of blood T cell repertoires in COVID-19. V lost 7 bases and J 2 bases, leaving 18 bases between the germline ends. Germline loops: CDR1 SGHDT, CDR2 YYEEEE. This CDR3 spans 15 amino acids. Method: immunoSEQ multiplex PCR; TCRdb's copy keeps in-frame clones and lacks some. The table has about 100,000 clones, 70% to 90% seen once. Input material: peripheral blood. The chain joins TRBV5-6 to TRBJ1-2; tentatively, D is TRBD1 (5 bases). The receptor was derived from a woman older than 75 with acute or convalescent COVID-19. The CDR3 DNA is TGTGCCAGCCAAGCCAGGGATATGGCGAACTATGGCTACACCTTC. Its translation: CASQARDMANYGYTF.